This T cell receptor beta chain appears in the sequencing data of a study of CD8+CD57+ T cells in acquired aplastic anemia. Flow cytometry had shown expanded CD8+CD57+ cells in the patients chosen for sequencing. The CDR3 sequence is 16 residues long. Trimming pared 1 base from V and 5 bases from J, leaving 14 bases between. The V gene's germline CDR1 is SGHVS and CDR2 FQNEAQ. Both TCR beta VDJ combination and CDR3 sequence profiling were carried out. Genomic DNA was the template for this profiling. TCRdb re-called the reads with MiXCR, one entry per CDR3 protein. Here the sample spans about 250,000 distinct CDR3 sequences, approximately 45% being singletons.

This TCR came from a human donor with aplastic anemia. Specimen: sorted CD4+, CD8+, or CD8+CD57+ T cells (not recorded which) from PBMCs. This rearrangement joins TRBV7-8 to TRBJ2-2, with D perhaps assigned TRBD1 or TRBD2 (5 bases each). The CDR3 protein is CASSLGLSGKTGELFF. CDR3 coding DNA: TGTGCCAGCAGCTTAGGACTATCAGGGAAGACCGGGGAGCTGTTTTTT.